The clone carrying this T cell receptor beta chain occurred many times. Primed by a sample-barcoded 5' primer and a J-beta primer mix, a second PCR proceeded for about 6 to 11 cycles. Sequencing recovered at least 2.5 million CDR3-containing paired-end reads from each sample. Using its own MiXCR run on the 5' RACE reads, TCRdb lists one record per CDR3 protein. The sample shows around 990,000 distinct CDR3 sequences, approximately 25% of them seen only once. V lost 5 bases, J lost 4 bases, and 2 bases stayed unmatched. CDR3 length equals 12 residues. In germline, CDR1 is SGHRS, CDR2 YFSETQ. The data are from a study of blood T cells in healthy people across ages. Whenever a sample was processed, at least 6.5 million PBMCs were isolated. These data were likewise used in another study, on T cells of mothers and their children. That study reports: Both sample barcodes and 2-4 random nucleotides came from the M1S primer of the second PCR. Mothers and children who were related shared slightly more overlap than unrelated pairs, but not significantly more.

The sequence was obtained from a girl aged 2 to 9 in good health. Input material: blood. The gene calls are TRBV5-1 and TRBJ1-2; 7 nucleotides line up with TRBD1. Here the CDR3 reads CASSRDSYGYTF. CDR3 in DNA: TGCGCCAGCAGTAGGGACAGCTATGGCTACACCTTC.